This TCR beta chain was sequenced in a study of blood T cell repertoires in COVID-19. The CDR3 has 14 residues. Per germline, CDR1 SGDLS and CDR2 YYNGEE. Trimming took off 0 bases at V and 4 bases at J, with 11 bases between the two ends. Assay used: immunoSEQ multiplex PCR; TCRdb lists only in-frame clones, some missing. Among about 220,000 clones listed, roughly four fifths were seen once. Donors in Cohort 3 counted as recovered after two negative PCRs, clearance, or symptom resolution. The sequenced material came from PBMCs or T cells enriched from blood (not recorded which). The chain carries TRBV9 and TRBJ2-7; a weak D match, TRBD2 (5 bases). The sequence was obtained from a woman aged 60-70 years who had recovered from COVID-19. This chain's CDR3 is CASSVGPSNYEQYF. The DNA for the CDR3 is TGTGCCAGCAGCGTAGGTCCTAGCAATTACGAGCAGTACTTC.